The 29 T cell receptor beta chains given below trace back to one sample, sequenced in a study of cytomegalovirus exposure and HLA in healthy donors. With 60 Vbeta and 13 Jbeta primers, the PCR was carried out. The table came from immunoSEQ multiplex PCR; TCRdb's copy has only in-frame clones and leaves some out. Its table records tens of thousands of clones. Specimen: PBMCs. The receptor set was obtained from a male donor in good health and CMV-seropositive.

The gene calls are TRBV6-5 and TRBJ2-5; TRBD2 matches 11 bases. The CDR3 contains 16 residues. The germline V gene encodes CDR1 MNHEY and CDR2 SVGAGI. Unmatched junction bases numbered 3, after V lost 3 bases and J lost 0 bases. CDR3 in amino acids: CASSYGTSGYQETQYF. The CDR3 DNA reads TGTGCCAGCAGTTATGGGACTAGCGGCTACCAAGAGACCCAGTACTTC.

J is TRBJ1-6 and V is TRBV30; D may be TRBD1 (5 bases). The CDR3 consists of 13 residues. The germline V gene encodes CDR1 GTSNPN and CDR2 SVGIG (reference sequence). The germline V and J ends were trimmed by 6 bases and 4 bases, with 10 bases remaining between them. CDR3 nucleotide sequence: TGTGCCTGTTTGACAGAGTATAATTCACCCCTCCACTTT. Protein: CACLTEYNSPLHF. The variable domain in full, with the rest retrieved from reference TRBV30 and TRBJ1-6, is SQTIHQWPATLVQPVGSPLSLECTVEGTSNPNLYWYRQAAGRGLQLLFYSVGIGQISSEVPQNLSASRPQDRQFILSSKKLLLSDSGFYLCACLTEYNSPLHFGNGTRLTVT.

The genes are TRBV6-5 and TRBJ2-5; the D gene is possibly TRBD1 (5 bases). This CDR3 has 14 residues. The germline V gene encodes CDR1 MNHEY and CDR2 SVGAGI. V shed 9 bases and J shed 0 bases, with 14 bases lying between them. The chain's CDR3 is CARPDTPDQETQYF. The CDR3 bases are TGTGCCAGACCGGACACGCCCGACCAAGAGACCCAGTACTTC.

This chain joins TRBV30 and TRBJ2-7; a possible D gene is TRBD2 (6 bases). The germline V gene encodes CDR1 GTSNPN and CDR2 SVGIG (reference sequence). Trimming removed 3 bases from V and 6 bases from J, with 12 bases in between. This CDR3 is built from 12 residues. The CDR3 loop is CAWSLQGGEQYF. CDR3 DNA sequence: TGTGCCTGGAGCCTCCAGGGAGGCGAGCAGTACTTC.

The gene calls are TRBV29-1 and TRBJ2-7, with TRBD2 identical over 8 bases. The length of the CDR3 is 13 residues. V was clipped by 3 bases and J by 5 bases; unmatched bases: 6. Germline CDR1 and CDR2: SQVTM and ANQGSEA. CDR3 region: CSVEIREGDEQYF. The CDR3 region has the DNA TGCAGCGTTGAGATCCGGGAGGGAGACGAGCAGTACTTC.

V and J are TRBV9 and TRBJ2-7; 9 bases line up with TRBD1. The CDR3 contains 15 residues. Germline CDR1 is SGDLS and CDR2 is YYNGEE. Trimming cost V 4 bases and J 5 bases; bases outside gene matches: 10. DNA of the CDR3: TGTGCCAGCAGCTTATCGGGGACAGGGAGGAACGAGCAGTACTTC. This gives the protein CASSLSGTGRNEQYF.

The genes are TRBV4-1 and TRBJ2-7; tentatively, D is TRBD2 (6 bases). The V and J ends lost 1 base and 1 base respectively, with 14 bases between them. This CDR3 spans 16 amino acids. CDR1 MGHRA and CDR2 YSYEKL come from the germline V gene. Here the CDR3 reads CASSQVTGRVSYEQYF. The CDR3 DNA is TGCGCCAGCAGCCAAGTCACCGGGAGAGTTTCCTACGAGCAGTACTTC.

Concerning this clone: One end of the junction does not line up with germline, which may come from a read error. The chain recombines TRBV6-1 with TRBJ1-5; 8 bases match TRBD1. CDR3 length equals 14 residues. CDR1 and CDR2 (germline): MNHNS, SASEGT. The CDR3, as DNA: TGTGCCAGCTCGTCTGGACAGGGCCATCAGCACCAGCATTTT. Amino acids: CASSSGQGHQHQHF.

For this clone: At the DNA level, this CDR3 is encoded by other sequences in the same sample as well. The chain recombines TRBV18 with TRBJ1-6, with a tentative D call TRBD1 (6 bases). The CDR3 sequence is 14 residues long. Germline V gene lookup returns CDR1 KGHSH and CDR2 LQKENI. With 2 bases removed from V and 6 bases from J, the gap between germline ends came to 8 bases. The DNA of the CDR3 is TGTGCCAGCTCACCAGGACAGACTAATTCACCCCTCCACTTT. It specifies CASSPGQTNSPLHF.

This chain links TRBV7-9 with TRBJ2-2, with D uncertain. V dropped 3 bases and J dropped 5 bases, with 13 bases sitting between them. CDR1 and CDR2 (germline): SEHNR, FQNEAQ (reference sequence). This CDR3 has 15 residues. The CDR3 DNA reads as TGTGCCAGCAGCTTGGAGCCCCCCCAGACCGGGGAGCTGTTTTTT. This translates into CASSLEPPQTGELFF.

The chain recombines TRBV19 with TRBJ1-2; 9 nucleotides agree with TRBD1. The junction had 15 bases not matched to a gene; V was cut back by 3 bases and J by 7 bases. This CDR3 spans 17 amino acids. CDR1 LNHDA and CDR2 SQIVND come from the germline V gene (reference sequence). The CDR3 nucleotides read TGTGCCAGTAGTATCCTCGTACAGGGGGCGGCGGTCCGTGGCTACACCTTC. The encoded protein is CASSILVQGAAVRGYTF.

The chain is built from TRBV29-1 and TRBJ2-6; no clear D gene. Germline V CDR1 and CDR2: SQVTM, ANQGSEA. The CDR3 extends over 15 amino acids. Trimming cost V 4 bases and J 0 bases, with 10 bases left between them. The DNA for the CDR3 is TGCAGCGTTGTAGGAGTGGCCTCTGGGGCCAACGTCCTGACTTTC. It is translated as CSVVGVASGANVLTF.

The chain links TRBV29-1 to TRBJ2-2; D remains ambiguous. CDR1 and CDR2 from the germline V gene are SQVTM and ANQGSEA. The CDR3 has 13 amino acids. V was trimmed by 6 bases and J by 1 base, leaving 9 bases between them. The CDR3 loop is CSVSQLNTGELFF. In DNA, the CDR3 is TGCAGCGTATCGCAGTTGAACACCGGGGAGCTGTTTTTT.

The rearrangement links TRBV6-1 to TRBJ2-7; D is possibly TRBD2 (6 bases). Germline CDR1 is MNHNS and CDR2 is SASEGT. The CDR3 is made up of 15 amino acids. V lost 3 bases and J 3 bases, leaving 15 bases between the germline ends. CDR3 sequence reads: CASSDGGRRDYEQYF. The CDR3, as DNA: TGTGCCAGCAGTGACGGCGGACGGAGGGACTACGAGCAGTACTTC.

The chain couples TRBV6-1 to TRBJ1-1, with a possible D match to TRBD1 (5 bases). This CDR3 has 14 residues. Germline CDR1 MNHNS, CDR2 SASEGT. Trimming took 7 bases from V and 1 from J, leaving 13 bases between them. In nucleotides, the CDR3 is TGTGCCAGCATTATAGAAAGGGGGAACACTGAAGCTTTCTTT. Protein: CASIIERGNTEAFF.

V gene TRBV23-1 combines with J gene TRBJ2-7; D ambiguous. TRBV23-1 is marked as an open reading frame, function uncertain. CDR3 length equals 15 residues. Deletions cut 0 bases from V and 2 bases from J, with 11 bases between. For the CDR3, the DNA is TGCGCCAGCAGTCAATCGAACGTCTCAGCCTACGAGCAGTACTTC. Translation: CASSQSNVSAYEQYF.

V and J are TRBV9 and TRBJ2-2, with a weak D call TRBD1 (6 bases). The CDR3 has 16 residues. Trimming took 5 bases from V and 4 from J, leaving 18 bases between them. CDR1 SGDLS and CDR2 YYNGEE come from the germline V gene. The CDR3 DNA follows: TGTGCCAGCAGACCCCAGGGACACCGGAGCACCGGGGAGCTGTTTTTT. Translation gives CASRPQGHRSTGELFF.

The V call is TRBV4-3, the J call TRBJ1-2, with 8 bases lining up with TRBD1. CDR1 and CDR2 (germline): LGHNA, YSLEER. The CDR3 runs 16 residues. V was pared by 4 bases and J by 4 bases, with 11 bases of the junction left unmatched. Written as DNA, the CDR3 is TGCGCCAGCAGCCTTCTAGGCAGGGGGCGCTTCTATGGCTACACCTTC. The encoded protein is CASSLLGRGRFYGYTF.

This sequence joins TRBV29-1 and TRBJ1-2; D is perhaps TRBD1 (5 bases). Per the germline V gene, CDR1 is SQVTM and CDR2 is ANQGSEA. Trimming left V 2 bases short and J 1 base short, with 8 bases between. The CDR3 has 13 amino acids. CDR3 bases: TGCAGCGTTGAACACGGACATAACTATGGCTACACCTTC. Translating gives CSVEHGHNYGYTF.

This chain uses TRBV19 with TRBJ1-2, with a possible D match to TRBD1 (6 bases). V lost 10 bases, J lost 0 bases, and 18 bases lay in between. The CDR3 loop spans 15 amino acids. Germline values: CDR1 LNHDA, CDR2 SQIVND (reference sequence). The CDR3 DNA reads as TGTGCCACCCAGGGGACGGCGTTAACTAACTATGGCTACACCTTC. Translation: CATQGTALTNYGYTF.

The chain carries TRBV2 and TRBJ1-2; possible D gene TRBD1, 6 bases. The CDR3 has 13 amino acids. Deletions cut 4 bases from V and 0 bases from J, with 6 bases between. Germline values: CDR1 SNHLY, CDR2 FYNNEI. The CDR3 sequence: CASSGTANYGYTF. For the CDR3, the DNA is TGTGCCAGCAGTGGGACAGCTAACTATGGCTACACCTTC. Using reference TRBV2 and TRBJ1-2 for the parts outside the CDR3, the full variable domain is EPEVTQTPSHQVTQMGQEVILRCVPISNHLYFYWYRQILGQKVEFLVSFYNNEISEKSEIFDDQFSVERPDGSNFTLKIRSTKLEDSAMYFCASSGTANYGYTFGSGTRLTVV.

This rearrangement joins TRBV9 to TRBJ2-7; 8 bases line up with TRBD1. Germline V lookup: CDR1 SGDLS, CDR2 YYNGEE. This CDR3 contains 13 residues. V shed 4 bases and J 3 bases; nucleotides not matched to a gene: 3. CDR3 loop: CASSIGQGYEQYF. The DNA for the CDR3 is TGTGCCAGCAGCATTGGACAGGGCTACGAGCAGTACTTC.

This chain uses TRBV19 with TRBJ2-5; D perhaps matches TRBD2 (6 bases). Trimming shortened V by 2 bases and J by 7 bases, and 14 bases separated the two germline ends. Germline V gene lookup returns CDR1 LNHDA and CDR2 SQIVND (reference sequence). CDR3 length: 14 amino acids. This CDR3 is CASSIKGRGRTQYF. The CDR3 bases are TGTGCCAGTAGTATAAAAGGACGGGGGAGGACCCAGTACTTC.

The genes are TRBV15 and TRBJ2-7; 8 positions agree with TRBD2. Germline V gene data show CDR1 as LNHNV and CDR2 as YYDKDF (reference sequence). This CDR3 is 14 amino acids long. Germline trimming cut 5 bases from V and 2 bases from J; bases unmatched to any gene: 5. CDR3: CATSGSGETYEQYF. Written as DNA, the CDR3 is TGTGCCACCAGCGGTAGCGGGGAGACCTACGAGCAGTACTTC. Drawing the rest from reference TRBV15 and TRBJ2-7, the complete variable domain is DAMVIQNPRYQVTQFGKPVTLSCSQTLNHNVMYWYQQKSSQAPKLLFHYYDKDFNNEADTPDNFQSRRPNTSFCFLDIRSPGLGDTAMYLCATSGSGETYEQYFGPGTRLTVT.

V is TRBV18 and J is TRBJ1-2; possible D gene TRBD1, 5 bases. Germline lookup yields CDR1 KGHSH and CDR2 LQKENI. The ends were cut back, 4 bases at V and 7 bases at J, with 28 bases in the middle. The CDR3 loop spans 18 amino acids. CDR3 region: CASSLNEDSLGEDGGYTF. The CDR3 DNA reads TGTGCCAGCTCACTGAACGAAGACAGCCTAGGAGAGGATGGTGGCTACACCTTC.

CDR3 in amino acids: CAWTPLAGSTDTQYF. The CDR3 bases are TGTGCCTGGACCCCCCTAGCGGGATCCACAGATACGCAGTATTTT. The V gene is TRBV30, the J gene TRBJ2-3, with TRBD2 matching over 9 bases. The CDR3 is 15 residues long. Looked up from germline, CDR1 is GTSNPN and CDR2 is SVGIG (reference sequence). Trimming took 4 bases from V and 2 from J; bases not matched to a gene: 7. Variable domain in full (rest from reference TRBV30 and TRBJ2-3): SQTIHQWPATLVQPVGSPLSLECTVEGTSNPNLYWYRQAAGRGLQLLFYSVGIGQISSEVPQNLSASRPQDRQFILSSKKLLLSDSGFYLCAWTPLAGSTDTQYFGPGTRLTVL.

The chain combines TRBV30 with TRBJ1-2; 7 bases are shared with TRBD1. CDR1 and CDR2 from the germline V gene are GTSNPN and SVGIG (reference sequence). The trim removed 0 bases at V and 5 bases at J, leaving 3 bases unmatched. CDR3 size: 13 residues. CDR3 sequence (DNA): TGTGCCTGGAGTGTAGGCAGGGGGTATGGCTACACCTTC. Translating it yields CAWSVGRGYGYTF.

Regarding this clone: The junction shows a germline mismatch at one end, possibly a read error. The chain has TRBV7-9 and TRBJ2-3, with TRBD2 identical over 12 bases. This CDR3 comprises 16 residues. The V gene's germline CDR1 is SEHNR and CDR2 FQNEAQ (reference sequence). The CDR3 spells CASSSWTSGDTDKQYF. The CDR3 DNA sequence: TGTGCCAGCAGCTCTTGGACTAGCGGGGACACAGATAAGCAGTATTTT.

This chain uses TRBV30 with TRBJ1-1; D may be TRBD1 (6 bases). CDR1 is GTSNPN, CDR2 SVGIG, per germline (reference sequence). Trimming removed 0 bases at V and 4 bases at J, with 12 bases between. The CDR3 loop spans 14 amino acids. The CDR3: CAWSVRGWTTEAFF. CDR3 in DNA: TGTGCCTGGAGTGTCAGGGGATGGACCACTGAAGCTTTCTTT. The full variable domain, rest sourced from reference TRBV30 and TRBJ1-1, is SQTIHQWPATLVQPVGSPLSLECTVEGTSNPNLYWYRQAAGRGLQLLFYSVGIGQISSEVPQNLSASRPQDRQFILSSKKLLLSDSGFYLCAWSVRGWTTEAFFGQGTRLTVV.